The present T cell receptor (beta chain) was sequenced within a study of blood T cells in healthy people across ages. Study-wide context: About one barcoded beta molecule was captured per two T cells (by template switching).

Every donor gave roughly 9.6 milliliters of peripheral blood. From germline, CDR1 is SGDLS and CDR2 YYNGEE. The J segment lost 9 bases and the V segment lost 4 bases, leaving 7 bases of the junction unmatched. The CDR3 spans 14 residues. Together with a sample-barcoded 5' primer, a J-beta primer mix was included in a second PCR lasting about 7 to 12 cycles. Each cDNA molecule received a tag from a template-switch adaptor that had 12 random nucleotides. TCRdb re-called the 5' RACE reads through MiXCR, storing one row per CDR3 protein. The profile shows some 710,000 distinct CDR3 sequences, about a fifth of them singletons.

This TCR was recovered from a man between 65 and 79 years old in good health. What was sequenced was blood. The V gene is TRBV9, the J gene TRBJ1-6, with 7 bases aligning to TRBD1. The CDR3 coding sequence is TGTGCCAGCAGCACCCGGGACAGCGTTTCACCCCTCCACTTT. Its protein is CASSTRDSVSPLHF.